The next 25 T cell receptor beta chains were all read from a single sample in a study of T cells in Graves' hyperthyroidism and ophthalmopathy. TCR beta CDR3 sequences were amplified from RNA transcripts. HTBI primers were employed in a first-round RT-PCR of the TCR CDR3. TCRdb passed the multiplex PCR reads through MiXCR, listing each CDR3 protein once. This table holds over 200,000 distinct CDR3 sequences, approximately 15% found once. Sequencing was carried out using blood. The source is a woman in her thirties or forties with Graves' hyperthyroidism that later progressed to Graves' ophthalmopathy.

Ten or more counts support this clonotype. The rearrangement joins TRBV6-1 to TRBJ2-7; no definite D call. V dropped 2 bases and J dropped 3 bases, with 8 bases sitting between them. This CDR3 has 13 amino acids. Germline V gene sequence: CDR1 MNHNS, CDR2 SASEGT. This CDR3 reads CASSETLVYEQYF. In DNA, the CDR3 is TGTGCCAGCAGTGAAACTCTAGTCTACGAGCAGTACTTC.

This clonotype was seen a few times. One end of the junction fails to match germline, which may point to a read error. The rearrangement links TRBV2 to TRBJ1-4; TRBD1 might be the D (5 bases). The CDR3 is made up of 13 amino acids. Germline CDR1 reads SNHLY; CDR2 reads FYNNEI. The DNA of the CDR3 is TGTGCCGGGGGACTTTCAACTAGTGAAAAACTGTTTTTT. Protein: CAGGLSTSEKLFF.

This clonotype was recorded a few times. The rearrangement uses TRBV5-1 and TRBJ2-1; 14 nucleotides line up with TRBD2. Germline trimming cut 1 base from V and 14 bases from J; bases unmatched to any gene: 5. The CDR3 is made up of 14 amino acids. Germline values: CDR1 SGHRS, CDR2 YFSETQ. CDR3 DNA sequence: TGCGCCAGCAGCTTGAGGGGACTAGCGGGAGAGGAGTTCTTC. It encodes CASSLRGLAGEEFF.

This clonotype was seen ten or more times. CDR3 in amino acids: CASSPGGGVYEQYF. The CDR3, as DNA: TGTGCCAGCTCACCTGGGGGGGGAGTCTACGAGCAGTACTTC. This chain joins TRBV18 and TRBJ2-7; 7 bases agree with TRBD2. CDR1 and CDR2 (germline): KGHSH, LQKENI. Trimming at V came to 3 bases and at J to 3 bases, leaving 5 bases not matched to a gene. The CDR3 runs 14 residues.

This clonotype occurred many times. The J gene is TRBJ2-7, the V gene TRBV12-3 or TRBV12-4; perhaps TRBD2 as D (6 bases). The V end was cut by 6 bases, the J end by 0 bases, with 18 bases between. The CDR3 sequence is 16 residues long. The DNA for the CDR3 is TGTGCCAGCAGACGAAACGGGGGACTCCACTCCTACGAGCAGTACTTC. This gives the protein CASRRNGGLHSYEQYF.

This clonotype was observed at least ten times. The V gene is TRBV2, the J gene TRBJ1-1; 8 bases map to TRBD1. After removal of 4 bases from V and 3 bases from J, the junction contained 10 bases not matched to a gene. Germline CDR1 reads SNHLY; CDR2 reads FYNNEI. The CDR3 sequence is 16 residues long. The CDR3 spells CASSGGQGRWDTEAFF. The DNA for the CDR3 is TGTGCCAGCAGTGGAGGACAGGGAAGGTGGGACACTGAAGCTTTCTTT.

The table lists this clonotype with a few counts. A much larger clone lies one base from this, so it may be a read error. This rearrangement joins TRBV18 to TRBJ2-3; 9 bases map to TRBD2. The ends lost 5 bases at V and 5 bases at J; junction bases unmatched: 8. Germline V gene lookup returns CDR1 KGHSH and CDR2 LQKENI. The CDR3 totals 15 residues. The DNA of the CDR3 is TGTGCCAGCTCAGCTCAAGCGGGAGGAGGAGATACGCAGTATTTT. Translated: CASSAQAGGGDTQYF.

The V call is TRBV20-1, the J call TRBJ2-1, with TRBD2 matching over 8 bases. V lost 5 bases, J lost 4 bases, and 10 bases stayed unmatched. The length of the CDR3 is 15 residues. From germline, CDR1 is DFQATT and CDR2 SNEGSKA (reference sequence). The CDR3 sequence: CSADLSGSRYNEQFF. The DNA for the CDR3 is TGCAGTGCTGACCTGAGCGGGAGTAGGTACAATGAGCAGTTCTTC.

This clonotype was counted a few times. The V and J genes are TRBV6-6 and TRBJ1-4, with D possibly matching TRBD1 (6 bases). Trimming took 2 bases from V and 7 from J, leaving 17 bases between them. The CDR3 is made up of 16 amino acids. The germline V gene has CDR1 MNHNY and CDR2 SVGAGI (reference sequence). CDR3 nucleotide sequence: TGTGCCAGCAGTTACCGGGGGCGGGGCGCAGGTGAAAAACTGTTTTTT. It specifies CASSYRGRGAGEKLFF.

This clonotype has a count of ten or more. The rearrangement uses TRBV4-1 and TRBJ1-1; a weak D match, TRBD1 (5 bases). Germline loops: CDR1 MGHRA, CDR2 YSYEKL. CDR3 length: 13 amino acids. Between the trimmed V and J ends, which lost 3 bases and 4 bases, there was a span of 9 bases. DNA for the CDR3: TGCGCCAGCAGCCACAGGGAGGGCACTGAAGCTTTCTTT. Translating it yields CASSHREGTEAFF.

This clonotype showed up many times. CDR3 DNA sequence: TGTGCCAGCAGTCCATCCCCCGCCAGGGCGTTGTATGGCTACACCTTC. It codes for CASSPSPARALYGYTF. This chain uses TRBV28 with TRBJ1-2; possibly TRBD1 for D (5 bases). V lost 5 bases and J 5 bases, leaving 21 bases between the germline ends. This CDR3 contains 16 residues. Germline V CDR1 and CDR2: MDHEN, SYDVKM.

J is TRBJ1-2 and V is TRBV12-3 or TRBV12-4; D not certain. Trimming pared 3 bases from V and 4 bases from J, leaving 12 bases between. The CDR3 contains 14 residues. The CDR3 here is CASSFGQLLYGYTF. The CDR3 DNA sequence: TGTGCCAGCAGTTTCGGGCAGTTACTCTATGGCTACACCTTC.

This clonotype appeared a few times. V and J are TRBV7-8 and TRBJ1-6; D call uncertain. Germline loops: CDR1 SGHVS, CDR2 FQNEAQ. Trimming pared 1 base from V and 13 bases from J, leaving 20 bases between. This CDR3 comprises 16 residues. For the CDR3, the DNA is TGTGCCAGCAGCTTAGACCCCGCAGGAAGTGCTTGGCCCCTCCACTTT. This codes for CASSLDPAGSAWPLHF.

Many counts were recorded for this clonotype. This rearrangement joins TRBV7-9 to TRBJ2-3; 7 bases are shared with TRBD2. In germline, CDR1 is SEHNR, CDR2 FQNEAQ (reference sequence). This CDR3 comprises 16 residues. Unmatched junction bases numbered 10, after V lost 3 bases and J lost 4 bases. CDR3 sequence reads: CASSFWGGRFPDTQYF. DNA of the CDR3: TGTGCCAGCAGCTTCTGGGGGGGAAGATTTCCAGATACGCAGTATTTT. The full variable domain, its missing parts supplied by reference TRBV7-9 and TRBJ2-3, is DTGVSQNPRHKITKRGQNVTFRCDPISEHNRLYWYRQTLGQGPEFLTYFQNEAQLEKSRLLSDRFSAERPKGSFSTLEIQRTEQGDSAMYLCASSFWGGRFPDTQYFGPGTRLTVL.

This clonotype appeared many times. J is TRBJ2-2 and V is TRBV29-1; D uncertain. Germline lookup yields CDR1 SQVTM and CDR2 ANQGSEA. This CDR3 is built from 14 residues. With 1 base removed from V and 5 bases from J, the gap between germline ends came to 11 bases. DNA for the CDR3: TGCAGCGTTGAAGGGGGAAAAGGGACCGGGGAGCTGTTTTTT. It codes for CSVEGGKGTGELFF.

This clonotype was found many times. This sequence joins TRBV5-6 and TRBJ2-7; D is ambiguous. V lost 0 bases and J lost 2, with 12 bases in between. The CDR3 loop spans 15 amino acids. The germline V gene has CDR1 SGHDT and CDR2 YYEEEE. This CDR3 reads CASSLAGIAAYEQYF. The CDR3 region has the DNA TGTGCCAGCAGCTTGGCCGGAATAGCAGCCTACGAGCAGTACTTC.

Ten or more counts support this clonotype. The rearrangement links TRBV7-9 to TRBJ2-2; 7 bases map to TRBD1. The germline V gene encodes CDR1 SEHNR and CDR2 FQNEAQ (reference sequence). The CDR3 loop spans 16 amino acids. Trimming took 5 bases from V and 2 from J; bases not matched to a gene: 8. CDR3 nucleotide sequence: TGTGCCAGCAGCAATGCAGGGGGTCTCAACACCGGGGAGCTGTTTTTT. Its translation is CASSNAGGLNTGELFF.

This clonotype was picked up many times. The rearrangement joins TRBV2 to TRBJ2-4; D ambiguous. The V gene lost 6 bases and the J gene lost 6 bases, with 6 bases spanning the gap. Per germline, CDR1 SNHLY and CDR2 FYNNEI. The CDR3 contains 11 residues. The CDR3 sequence: CASRGLNIQYF. The CDR3 nucleotides read TGTGCCAGCAGGGGCCTAAACATTCAGTACTTC.

The chain joins TRBV29-1 to TRBJ1-2, with 7 bases identical to TRBD1. Germline V CDR1 and CDR2: SQVTM, ANQGSEA. J lost 2 bases, V lost 3 bases, and 6 bases had no gene match. CDR3 size: 14 residues. In DNA form, the CDR3 reads TGCAGCGTTGATGAACAGACAGGGAACTATGGCTACACCTTC. This translates into CSVDEQTGNYGYTF.

The chain joins TRBV7-2 to TRBJ1-4; TRBD1 agrees at 7 bases. V lost 1 base to trimming and J lost 6 bases; unmatched junction nucleotides: 11. Germline V gene lookup returns CDR1 SGHTA and CDR2 FQGNSA. This CDR3 contains 17 residues. The CDR3 nucleotides read TGTGCCAGCAGCTTAGTTTGGGTCGGGACAGCTTATGAAAAACTGTTTTTT. It codes for CASSLVWVGTAYEKLFF.

This clonotype has a handful of counts. A much larger clone differs from this one at a single base, so this may be a read error. V usage is TRBV11-2 and J usage is TRBJ1-4; D is uncertain. Germline V CDR1 and CDR2: SGHAT, FQNNGV. The CDR3 length is 14 residues. Trimming removed 5 bases from V and 12 bases from J, with 19 bases in between. The CDR3 nucleotides are TGTGCCAGCAGCCCGGCCCTAGGAAGGGAAGAACTGTTTTTT. Amino acid sequence: CASSPALGREELFF.

The rearrangement links TRBV6-1 to TRBJ1-2; no definite D call. Germline loops: CDR1 MNHNS, CDR2 SASEGT. Deletions cut 0 bases from V and 8 bases from J, with 13 bases between. The length of the CDR3 is 14 residues. This CDR3 reads CASSEAPRSDGYTF. CDR3 coding DNA: TGTGCCAGCAGTGAAGCCCCCAGGAGCGACGGCTACACCTTC.

This clonotype showed up many times. The chain joins TRBV5-4 to TRBJ2-6; 13 nucleotides agree with TRBD2. V lost 4 bases, J lost 0 bases, and 10 bases stayed unmatched. Germline V lookup: CDR1 SGHNT, CDR2 YYREEE (reference sequence). This CDR3 has 20 amino acids. CDR3 region: CASSHPGLAGVSSGANVLTF. In DNA, the CDR3 is TGTGCCAGCAGCCATCCTGGACTAGCGGGAGTCAGCTCTGGGGCCAACGTCCTGACTTTC.

This clonotype was counted many times. V and J are TRBV4-1 and TRBJ1-4; 7 positions match TRBD1. The CDR3 sequence is 19 residues long. V lost 4 bases and J lost 0; bases outside the gene matches: 14. CDR1 MGHRA and CDR2 YSYEKL come from the germline V gene. This chain's CDR3 is CASSPLNHRGTATNEKLFF. The CDR3 DNA sequence: TGCGCCAGCAGCCCACTAAACCACAGGGGAACAGCAACTAATGAAAAACTGTTTTTT.

The sample holds a few counts of this clonotype. V is TRBV29-1 and J is TRBJ2-5; D perhaps matches TRBD2 (5 bases). V was pared by 6 bases and J by 5 bases, with 16 bases between. The germline gives CDR1 SQVTM, CDR2 ANQGSEA. The CDR3 length is 13 residues. The CDR3 sequence: CSVRAGSAETQYF. The CDR3 nucleotides read TGCAGCGTCCGGGCGGGTAGCGCGGAGACCCAGTACTTC.